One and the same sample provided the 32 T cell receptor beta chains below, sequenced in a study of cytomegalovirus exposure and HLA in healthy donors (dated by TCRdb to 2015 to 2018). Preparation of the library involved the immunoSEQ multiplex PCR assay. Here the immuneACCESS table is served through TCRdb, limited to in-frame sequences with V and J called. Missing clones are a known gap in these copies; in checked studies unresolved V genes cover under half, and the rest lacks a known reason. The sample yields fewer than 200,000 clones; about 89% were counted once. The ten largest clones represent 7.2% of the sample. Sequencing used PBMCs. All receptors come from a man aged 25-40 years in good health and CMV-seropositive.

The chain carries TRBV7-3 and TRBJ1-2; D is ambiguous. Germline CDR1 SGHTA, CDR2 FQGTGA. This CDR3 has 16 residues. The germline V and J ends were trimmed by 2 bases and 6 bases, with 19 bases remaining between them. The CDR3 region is CASSLEARGSSDGYTF. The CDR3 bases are TGTGCCAGCAGCTTAGAGGCACGAGGGAGCAGCGATGGCTACACCTTC.

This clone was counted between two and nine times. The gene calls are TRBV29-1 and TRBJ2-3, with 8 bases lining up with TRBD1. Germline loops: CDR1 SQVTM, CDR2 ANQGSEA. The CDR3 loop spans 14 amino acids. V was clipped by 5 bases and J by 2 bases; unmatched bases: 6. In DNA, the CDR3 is TGCAGCGTTACCGGGACAGGAGCCACAGATACGCAGTATTTT. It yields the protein CSVTGTGATDTQYF.

CDR3 bases: TGCGCCAGCAGCCAAGATCAAGGGGCAGAGACCCAGTACTTC. As protein: CASSQDQGAETQYF. The chain recombines TRBV4-3 with TRBJ2-5; D perhaps matches TRBD1 (5 bases). CDR1 is LGHNA and CDR2 is YSLEER in the germline V gene. The CDR3 is made up of 14 amino acids. Trimming cost V 0 bases and J 4 bases, with 9 bases left between them.

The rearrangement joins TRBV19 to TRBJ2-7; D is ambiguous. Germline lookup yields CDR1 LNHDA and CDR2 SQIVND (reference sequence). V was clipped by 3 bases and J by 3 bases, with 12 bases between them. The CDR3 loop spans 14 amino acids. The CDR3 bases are TGTGCCAGTAGTATGGCCGGCCGAGGCTACGAGCAGTACTTC. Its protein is CASSMAGRGYEQYF.

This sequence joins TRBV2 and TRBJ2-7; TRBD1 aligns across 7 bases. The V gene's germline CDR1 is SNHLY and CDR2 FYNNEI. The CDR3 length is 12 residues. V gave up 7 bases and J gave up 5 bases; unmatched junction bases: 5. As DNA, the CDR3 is TGTGCCAGCAACACAGGGGCCAACGAGCAGTACTTC. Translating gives CASNTGANEQYF. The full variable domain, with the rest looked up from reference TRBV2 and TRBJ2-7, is EPEVTQTPSHQVTQMGQEVILRCVPISNHLYFYWYRQILGQKVEFLVSFYNNEISEKSEIFDDQFSVERPDGSNFTLKIRSTKLEDSAMYFCASNTGANEQYFGPGTRLTVT.

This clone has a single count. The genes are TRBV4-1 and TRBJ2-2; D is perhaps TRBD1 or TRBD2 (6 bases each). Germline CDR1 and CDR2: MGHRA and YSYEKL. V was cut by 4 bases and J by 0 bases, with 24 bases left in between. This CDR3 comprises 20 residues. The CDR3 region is CASSRRPVSGGGSNTGELFF. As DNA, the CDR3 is TGCGCCAGCAGCCGCCGACCCGTCTCCGGAGGGGGGTCGAACACCGGGGAGCTGTTTTTT.

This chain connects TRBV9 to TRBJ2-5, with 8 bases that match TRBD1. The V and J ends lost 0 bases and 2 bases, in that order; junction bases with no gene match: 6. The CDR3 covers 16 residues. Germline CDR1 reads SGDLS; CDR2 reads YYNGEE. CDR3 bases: TGTGCCAGCAGCGTAGGGACAGGGAGTGATCAAGAGACCCAGTACTTC. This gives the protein CASSVGTGSDQETQYF.

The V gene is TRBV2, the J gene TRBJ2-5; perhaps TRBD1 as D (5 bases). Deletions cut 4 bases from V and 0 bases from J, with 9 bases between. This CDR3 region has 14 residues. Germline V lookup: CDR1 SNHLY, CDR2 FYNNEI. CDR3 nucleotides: TGTGCCAGCAGTGTTCAGACAGACCAAGAGACCCAGTACTTC. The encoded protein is CASSVQTDQETQYF.

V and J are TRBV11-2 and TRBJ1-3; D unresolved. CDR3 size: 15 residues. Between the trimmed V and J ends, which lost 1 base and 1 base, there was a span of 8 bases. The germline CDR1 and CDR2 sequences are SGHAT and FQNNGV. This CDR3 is CASSLVGTSGNTIYF. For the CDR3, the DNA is TGTGCCAGCAGCTTAGTCGGAACATCTGGAAACACCATATATTTT. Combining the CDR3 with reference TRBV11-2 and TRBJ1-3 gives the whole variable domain EAGVAQSPRYKIIEKRQSVAFWCNPISGHATLYWYQQILGQGPKLLIQFQNNGVVDDSQLPKDRFSAERLKGVDSTLKIQPAKLEDSAVYLCASSLVGTSGNTIYFGEGSWLTVV.

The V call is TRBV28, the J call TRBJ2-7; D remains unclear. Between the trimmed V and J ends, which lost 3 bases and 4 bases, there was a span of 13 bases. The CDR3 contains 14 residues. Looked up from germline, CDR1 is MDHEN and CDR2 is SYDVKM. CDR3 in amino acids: CASSFRSTVYEQYF. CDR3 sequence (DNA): TGTGCCAGCAGTTTTCGGTCGACGGTATACGAGCAGTACTTC.

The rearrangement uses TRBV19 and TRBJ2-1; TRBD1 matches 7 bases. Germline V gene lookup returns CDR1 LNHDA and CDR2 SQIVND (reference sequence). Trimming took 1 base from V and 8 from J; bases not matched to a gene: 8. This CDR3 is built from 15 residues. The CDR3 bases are TGTGCCAGTAGTATAGTGGGACAAGGGGGCGATGAGCAGTTCTTC. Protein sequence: CASSIVGQGGDEQFF.

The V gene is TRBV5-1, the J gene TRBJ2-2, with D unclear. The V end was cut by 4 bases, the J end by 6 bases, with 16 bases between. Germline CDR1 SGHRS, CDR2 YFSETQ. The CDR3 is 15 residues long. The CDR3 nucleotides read TGCGCCAGCAGCCTTGCCTCAGGTGTCCCCGGGGAGCTGTTTTTT. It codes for CASSLASGVPGELFF.

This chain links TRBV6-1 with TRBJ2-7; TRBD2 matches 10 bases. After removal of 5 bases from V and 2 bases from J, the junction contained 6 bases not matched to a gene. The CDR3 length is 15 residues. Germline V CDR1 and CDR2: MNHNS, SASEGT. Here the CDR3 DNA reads TGTGCCAGCAGTATTTGGACTAGCGGAACCTACGAGCAGTACTTC. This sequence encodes CASSIWTSGTYEQYF.

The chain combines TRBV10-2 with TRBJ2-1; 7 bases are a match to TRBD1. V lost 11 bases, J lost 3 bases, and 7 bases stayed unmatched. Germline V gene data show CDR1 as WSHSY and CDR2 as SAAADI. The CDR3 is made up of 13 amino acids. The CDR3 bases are TGCGCCGCCACCTGGGACAGCTACAATGAGCAGTTCTTC. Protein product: CAATWDSYNEQFF.

This CDR3 is CASSAASNEQYF. The CDR3, as DNA: TGTGCCAGCAGCGCCGCTAGCAACGAGCAGTACTTC. The chain carries TRBV9 and TRBJ2-7, with D possibly TRBD2 on 5 matching bases. Trimming took 3 bases from V and 5 from J, leaving 9 bases between them. The length of the CDR3 is 12 residues. Germline loops: CDR1 SGDLS, CDR2 YYNGEE.

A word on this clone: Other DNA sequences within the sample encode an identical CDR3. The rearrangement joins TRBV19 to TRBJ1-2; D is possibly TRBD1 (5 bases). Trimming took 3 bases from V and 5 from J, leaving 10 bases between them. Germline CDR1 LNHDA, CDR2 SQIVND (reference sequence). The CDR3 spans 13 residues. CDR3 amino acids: CASSIGQGYGYTF. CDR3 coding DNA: TGTGCCAGTAGTATCGGGCAGGGATATGGCTACACCTTC.

CDR3 nucleotides: TGTGCCAGCAGTTCCCCCAAGACAGTTAACTATGGCTACACCTTC. This sequence encodes CASSSPKTVNYGYTF. The V and J genes are TRBV28 and TRBJ1-2, with D perhaps TRBD1 (5 bases). Trimming took 4 bases from V and 1 from J, leaving 13 bases between them. Germline values: CDR1 MDHEN, CDR2 SYDVKM. The CDR3 sequence is 15 residues long.

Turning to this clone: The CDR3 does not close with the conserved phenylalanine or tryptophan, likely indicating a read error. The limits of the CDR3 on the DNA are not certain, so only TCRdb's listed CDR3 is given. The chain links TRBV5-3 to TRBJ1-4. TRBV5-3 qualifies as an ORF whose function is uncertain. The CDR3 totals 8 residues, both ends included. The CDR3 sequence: CARGLARG.

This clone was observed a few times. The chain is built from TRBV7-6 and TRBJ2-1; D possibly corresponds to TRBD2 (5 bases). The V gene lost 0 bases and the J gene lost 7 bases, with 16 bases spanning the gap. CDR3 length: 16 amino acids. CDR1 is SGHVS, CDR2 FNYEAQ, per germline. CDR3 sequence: CASSLAVALSGNEQFF. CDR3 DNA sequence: TGTGCCAGCAGCTTAGCTGTAGCTTTATCGGGGAATGAGCAGTTCTTC.

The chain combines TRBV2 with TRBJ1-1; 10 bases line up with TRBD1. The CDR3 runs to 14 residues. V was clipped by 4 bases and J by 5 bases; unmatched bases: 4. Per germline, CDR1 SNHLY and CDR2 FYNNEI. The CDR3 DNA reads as TGTGCCAGCAGTGGGGACAGGGGAGGAACTGAAGCTTTCTTT. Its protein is CASSGDRGGTEAFF.

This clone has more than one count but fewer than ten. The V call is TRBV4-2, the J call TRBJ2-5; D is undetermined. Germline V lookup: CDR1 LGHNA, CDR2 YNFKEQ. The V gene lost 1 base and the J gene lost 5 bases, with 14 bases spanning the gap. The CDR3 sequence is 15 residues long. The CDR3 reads CASSQGVVTEETQYF. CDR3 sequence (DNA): TGTGCCAGCAGCCAAGGCGTGGTCACGGAGGAGACCCAGTACTTC.

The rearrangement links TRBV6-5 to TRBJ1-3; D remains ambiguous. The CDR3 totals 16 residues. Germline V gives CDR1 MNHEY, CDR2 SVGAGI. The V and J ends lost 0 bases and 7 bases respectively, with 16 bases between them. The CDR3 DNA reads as TGTGCCAGCAGTTACTCGAGAGAGCAGTGGAGGAACACCATATATTTT. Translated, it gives CASSYSREQWRNTIYF.

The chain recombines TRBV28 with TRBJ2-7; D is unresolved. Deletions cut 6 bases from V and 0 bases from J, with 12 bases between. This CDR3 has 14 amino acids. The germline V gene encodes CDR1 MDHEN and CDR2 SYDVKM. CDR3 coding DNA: TGTGCCAGCAGCGCCCGTTCCGGCTCCTACGAGCAGTACTTC. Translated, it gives CASSARSGSYEQYF.

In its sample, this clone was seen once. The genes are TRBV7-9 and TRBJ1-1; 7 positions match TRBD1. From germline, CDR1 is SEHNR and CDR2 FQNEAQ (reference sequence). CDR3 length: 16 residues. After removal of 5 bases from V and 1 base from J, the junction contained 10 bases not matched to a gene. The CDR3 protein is CASSPTNRGGNTEAFF. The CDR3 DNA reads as TGTGCCAGCAGCCCGACCAACAGGGGCGGGAACACTGAAGCTTTCTTT.

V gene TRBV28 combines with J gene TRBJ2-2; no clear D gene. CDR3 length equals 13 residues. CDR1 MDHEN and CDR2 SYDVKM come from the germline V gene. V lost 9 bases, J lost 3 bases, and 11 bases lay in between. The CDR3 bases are TGTGCCAGTCACAGAGGCGACACCGGGGAGCTGTTTTTT. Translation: CASHRGDTGELFF.

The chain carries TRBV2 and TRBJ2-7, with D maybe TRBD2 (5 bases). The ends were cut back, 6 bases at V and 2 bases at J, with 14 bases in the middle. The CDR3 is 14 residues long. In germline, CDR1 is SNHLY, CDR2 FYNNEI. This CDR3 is CASREGEGPYEQYF. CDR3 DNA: TGTGCCAGCAGAGAGGGCGAAGGGCCCTACGAGCAGTACTTC.

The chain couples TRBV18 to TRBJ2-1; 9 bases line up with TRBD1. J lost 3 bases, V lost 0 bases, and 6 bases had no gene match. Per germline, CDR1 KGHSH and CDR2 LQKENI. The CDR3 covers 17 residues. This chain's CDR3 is CASSPPAETGGYNEQFF. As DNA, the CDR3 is TGTGCCAGCTCACCACCAGCGGAGACAGGGGGCTACAATGAGCAGTTCTTC. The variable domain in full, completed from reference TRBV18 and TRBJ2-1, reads NAGVMQNPRHLVRRRGQEARLRCSPMKGHSHVYWYRQLPEEGLKFMVYLQKENIIDESGMPKERFSAEFPKEGPSILRIQQVVRGDSAAYFCASSPPAETGGYNEQFFGPGTRLTVL.

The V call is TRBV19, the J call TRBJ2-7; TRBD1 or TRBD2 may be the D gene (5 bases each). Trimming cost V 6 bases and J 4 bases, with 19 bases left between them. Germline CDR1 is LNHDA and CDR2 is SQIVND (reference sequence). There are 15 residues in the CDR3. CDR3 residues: CASREGWAGSYEQYF. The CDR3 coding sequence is TGTGCCAGTAGAGAGGGGTGGGCAGGGTCGTACGAGCAGTACTTC. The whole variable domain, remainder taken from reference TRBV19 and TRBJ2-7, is DGGITQSPKYLFRKEGQNVTLSCEQNLNHDAMYWYRQDPGQGLRLIYYSQIVNDFQKGDIAEGYSVSREKKESFPLTVTSAQKNPTAFYLCASREGWAGSYEQYFGPGTRLTVT.

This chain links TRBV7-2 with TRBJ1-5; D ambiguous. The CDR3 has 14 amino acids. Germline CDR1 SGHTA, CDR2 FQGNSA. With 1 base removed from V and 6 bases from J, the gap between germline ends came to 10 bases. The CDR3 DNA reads TGTGCCAGCAGCTTAGTTTTAGGGCGTCAGCCCCAGCATTTT. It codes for CASSLVLGRQPQHF.

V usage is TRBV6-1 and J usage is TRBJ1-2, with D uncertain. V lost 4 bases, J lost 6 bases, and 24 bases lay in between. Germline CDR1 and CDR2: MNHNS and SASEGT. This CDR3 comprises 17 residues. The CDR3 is CASSGSLWMSRFDGYTF. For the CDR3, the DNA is TGTGCCAGCAGTGGATCCCTTTGGATGTCCCGGTTTGATGGCTACACCTTC.

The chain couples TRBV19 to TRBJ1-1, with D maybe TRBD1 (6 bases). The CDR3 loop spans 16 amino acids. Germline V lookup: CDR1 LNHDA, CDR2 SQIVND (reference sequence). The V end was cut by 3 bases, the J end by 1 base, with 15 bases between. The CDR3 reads CASSMLGTRANTEAFF. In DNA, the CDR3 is TGTGCCAGTAGTATGTTGGGGACACGAGCGAACACTGAAGCTTTCTTT.

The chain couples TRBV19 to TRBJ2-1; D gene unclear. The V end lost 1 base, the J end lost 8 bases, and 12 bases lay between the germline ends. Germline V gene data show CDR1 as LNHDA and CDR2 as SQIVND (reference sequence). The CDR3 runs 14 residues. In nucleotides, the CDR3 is TGTGCCAGTAGTATAGGAGGTAGCCCCGATGAGCAGTTCTTC. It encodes CASSIGGSPDEQFF.